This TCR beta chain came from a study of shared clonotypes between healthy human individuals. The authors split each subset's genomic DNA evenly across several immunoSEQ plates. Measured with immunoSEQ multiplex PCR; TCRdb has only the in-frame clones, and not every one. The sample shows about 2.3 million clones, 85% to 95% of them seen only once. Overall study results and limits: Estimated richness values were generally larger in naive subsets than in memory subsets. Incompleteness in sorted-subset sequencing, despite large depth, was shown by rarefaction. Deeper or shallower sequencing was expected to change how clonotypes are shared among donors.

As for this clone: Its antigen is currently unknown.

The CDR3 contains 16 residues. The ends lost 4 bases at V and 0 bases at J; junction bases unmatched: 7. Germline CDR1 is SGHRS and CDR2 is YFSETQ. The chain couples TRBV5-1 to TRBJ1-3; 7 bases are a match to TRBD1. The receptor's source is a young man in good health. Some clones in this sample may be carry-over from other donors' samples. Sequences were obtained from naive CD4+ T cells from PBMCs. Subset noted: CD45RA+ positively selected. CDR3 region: CASSRDSTFSGNTIYF. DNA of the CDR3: TGCGCCAGCAGCAGGGACAGCACCTTCTCTGGAAACACCATATATTTT.